The sequence of this TCR beta chain was determined in a study of beta chain features in type 1 diabetes. This clone was seen more than once but under ten times. Its specificity is not known. Study-level findings and limits: Compared with healthy donors, patients appeared to share more similar naive, central memory and regulatory TCRB repertoires. TCRB CDR3 length was moderately but significantly reduced in all four CD4+ subsets of Type 1 diabetes patients.

Expressed TCRB transcripts were sequenced because the entire RNA isolate underwent reverse transcription. TCRdb's table, derived via immunoSEQ multiplex PCR, lists solely in-frame clones and lacks some. Here the sample spans over 300,000 clones, 7% to 10% being singletons. This CDR3 spans 15 amino acids. Per the germline V gene, CDR1 is LNHNV and CDR2 is YYDKDF (reference sequence). V was clipped by 0 bases and J by 7 bases; unmatched bases: 6. A heparinised blood draw that averaged approximately 110 mL was obtained once from each donor. Researchers reported sorting CD4+ naive, central memory, regulatory and stem cell-like memory cells via CD45RO/CCR7/CD25/CD127/CD95/CD27. Purity of each sorted population was above 95%.

The source is a man under 40 with type 1 diabetes. Material for sequencing was central memory CD4+ T cells from blood. V usage is TRBV15 and J usage is TRBJ2-1, with 7 bases that match TRBD2. CDR3 sequence (DNA): TGTGCCACCAGCAGAGATCGGGGGGTCGGGAATGAGCAGTTCTTC. Amino acids: CATSRDRGVGNEQFF.